Listed below are T cell receptor beta chains from one sample, sequenced in a study of response to subunit inactivated influenza vaccine. TCRdb redid the calling of the RT-PCR reads with MiXCR, one entry per CDR3 protein. Here the sample spans just under 550,000 distinct CDR3 sequences, 20% to 25% being singletons. The data were also submitted as part of a second study, on T cells expressing NK-cell markers.

The sample consisted of CD4+ T cells sorted from PBMCs, taken 12 days after vaccination. The receptor set was obtained from a man in his forties or fifties who received an inactivated influenza vaccine. CDR3s include the opening cysteine and the closing phenylalanine or tryptophan. Fields, in order: V gene, J gene, clone size, D gene, CDR3 DNA, CDR3 protein. The D gene is left open where the match is weak. Size is stated for part of the rows, as once, few or many counts, or as a class when the clone is expanded.

V: TRBV2; J: TRBJ2-3; size: few; D: .; DNA: TGTGCCAGCAGAAGAATGACAGATACGCAGTATTTT; CDR3: CASRRMTDTQYF
V: TRBV4-3; J: TRBJ2-5; size: many; D: TRBD1; DNA: TGTGCCAGCAGCCGGACAGGGAGAGAGACCCAGTACTTC; CDR3: CASSRTGRETQYF
V: TRBV27; J: TRBJ2-7; size: .; D: .; DNA: TGTGCCAGCAGTAGCGTCCCCAGGCTCTACGGAAACGAGCAGTACTTC; CDR3: CASSSVPRLYGNEQYF
V: TRBV6-2/TRBV6-3; J: TRBJ2-5; size: .; D: TRBD2; DNA: TGTGCCAGCAGTTATAGCGGGTCGGCAGAGACCCAGTACTTC; CDR3: CASSYSGSAETQYF
V: TRBV11-2; J: TRBJ2-5; size: .; D: TRBD1; DNA: TGTGCCAGCAGGCCTTTAAGACAGGGACAGAGATACCAAGAGACCCAGTACTTC; CDR3: CASRPLRQGQRYQETQYF
V: TRBV28; J: TRBJ1-4; size: .; D: .; DNA: TGTGCCAGCAGTTTAGCCCCTCATTCGAGTGTGGTTGAAAAACTGTTTTTT; CDR3: CASSLAPHSSVVEKLFF
V: TRBV2; J: TRBJ2-7; size: few; D: TRBD1; DNA: TGTGCCAGCACCCTCGAGGGACAGAGGTACGAGCAGTACTTC; CDR3: CASTLEGQRYEQYF
V: TRBV25-1; J: TRBJ2-7; size: .; D: TRBD1; DNA: TGTGCCAGCAGTGAATGGGGCAGGGGGAAGTACGAGCAGTACTTC; CDR3: CASSEWGRGKYEQYF
V: TRBV6-2/TRBV6-3; J: TRBJ1-5; size: many; D: .; DNA: TGTGCCAGCAGTTACTCTGGGCTGGGGGCCAGCAATCAGCCCCAGCATTTT; CDR3: CASSYSGLGASNQPQHF
V: TRBV5-5; J: TRBJ1-3; size: few; D: TRBD1; DNA: TGTGCCAGCAGCGGGGGGACAGGAACACCAGGATACACCATATATTTT; CDR3: CASSGGTGTPGYTIYF
V: TRBV6-1; J: TRBJ2-1; size: few; D: TRBD2; DNA: TGTGCCAGCAGCCCCAGTAGCGGGCCATACAATGAGCAGTTCTTC; CDR3: CASSPSSGPYNEQFF
V: TRBV6-6; J: TRBJ2-3; size: few; D: .; DNA: TGTGCCAGCAGTTACCGGACAGCAGATACGCAGTATTTT; CDR3: CASSYRTADTQYF
V: TRBV20-1; J: TRBJ2-1; size: .; D: TRBD2; DNA: TGCAGTGCTAGAGCTAGCGGGAGAAACAATGAGCAGTTCTTC; CDR3: CSARASGRNNEQFF
V: TRBV20-1; J: TRBJ2-5; size: .; D: .; DNA: TGCAGTGCTAGAGTCATGAAGGAGGGGTTACAAGAGACCCAGTACTTC; CDR3: CSARVMKEGLQETQYF
V: TRBV25-1; J: TRBJ2-7; size: few; D: TRBD2; DNA: TGTGCCAGCAGTGAGGATGAACGGGGGGTGTACGAGCAGTACTTC; CDR3: CASSEDERGVYEQYF
V: TRBV7-7; J: TRBJ2-7; size: .; D: .; DNA: TGTGCTAGCAGCCCCCGGGCCGCCGAGCAGTACTTC; CDR3: CASSPRAAEQYF
V: TRBV12-3/TRBV12-4; J: TRBJ2-2; size: many; D: .; DNA: TGTGCCAGCAGTTTTGGCACCGGGGAGCTGTTTTTT; CDR3: CASSFGTGELFF
V: TRBV28; J: TRBJ2-5; size: few; D: .; DNA: TGTGCCAGCAGTTTAATTCGGACGACAGGACGAGAGACCCAGTACTTC; CDR3: CASSLIRTTGRETQYF
V: TRBV5-1; J: TRBJ2-3; size: .; D: TRBD2; DNA: TGCGCCAGCAGCTTGGTACTAGCGGGGCCTCCGCAGGATACGCAGTATTTT; CDR3: CASSLVLAGPPQDTQYF
V: TRBV7-8; J: TRBJ2-6; size: .; D: .; DNA: TGTGCCAGCAGCTTAGCAAGGCAGGGTAGCGTCTCTGGGGCCAACGTCCTGACTTTC; CDR3: CASSLARQGSVSGANVLTF
V: TRBV5-5; J: TRBJ1-1; size: many; D: .; DNA: TGTGCCAGCAGCTTGCCAGGGAACACTGAAGCTTTCTTT; CDR3: CASSLPGNTEAFF
V: TRBV11-2; J: TRBJ2-3; size: many; D: .; DNA: TGTGCCAGCAGCTTAGATCCGGGGAGAAGAGGGCGGGGAGGCCCAGATACGCAGTATTTT; CDR3: CASSLDPGRRGRGGPDTQYF
V: TRBV7-9; J: TRBJ2-3; size: few; D: TRBD2; DNA: TGTGCCAGCAGCAACAGCGGGAGAACCGATACGCAGTATTTT; CDR3: CASSNSGRTDTQYF
V: TRBV20-1; J: TRBJ2-7; size: few; D: TRBD2; DNA: TGCAGTGCTAGTGGATTTAGCCCTAGCGGGTTCCGTCCTTACTACGAGCAGTACTTC; CDR3: CSASGFSPSGFRPYYEQYF
V: TRBV12-3/TRBV12-4; J: TRBJ2-3; size: few; D: TRBD2; DNA: TGTGCCAGCAGTTGGGTAGCGGGGGTAGATACGCAGTATTTT; CDR3: CASSWVAGVDTQYF
V: TRBV7-2; J: TRBJ2-1; size: many; D: .; DNA: TGTGCCAGCAGCTTAGGCCCGGGGGCCACGGTGGTATTCTTC; CDR3: CASSLGPGATVVFF
V: TRBV7-3; J: TRBJ2-7; size: few; D: TRBD1; DNA: TGTGCCAGCAGTACCGGGACAGGGGGCAACAAGCAGTACTTC; CDR3: CASSTGTGGNKQYF
V: TRBV7-9; J: TRBJ1-1; size: few; D: .; DNA: TGTGCCAGCAGCTTACACGGGGACACTGAAGCTTTCTTT; CDR3: CASSLHGDTEAFF
V: TRBV5-1; J: TRBJ1-2; size: few; D: .; DNA: TGCGCCAGCAGCTTGGAGCAGGGAGATGGCTACACCTTC; CDR3: CASSLEQGDGYTF
V: TRBV4-2; J: TRBJ1-6; size: few; D: TRBD1; DNA: TGTGCCAGCAGCCAGATACAGGGGCCCCCCCTCCACTTT; CDR3: CASSQIQGPPLHF
V: TRBV7-9; J: TRBJ2-5; size: .; D: .; DNA: TGTGCCAGCAGCATAAGGGGGGGATCGCAAGAGACCCAGTACTTC; CDR3: CASSIRGGSQETQYF
V: TRBV11-2; J: TRBJ2-1; size: few; D: TRBD2; DNA: TGTGCCAGCAGCTTAGTACTAGCGGGAGGATCCCGTCCGTACAATGAGCAGTTCTTC; CDR3: CASSLVLAGGSRPYNEQFF
V: TRBV10-3; J: TRBJ2-5; size: .; D: .; DNA: TGTGCCATCAGTAAACAGGGTTTGGAGACCCAGTACTTC; CDR3: CAISKQGLETQYF
V: TRBV5-1; J: TRBJ2-5; size: few; D: .; DNA: TGCGCCAGCAGTAGCCGGGCCCAAGAGACCCAGTACTTC; CDR3: CASSSRAQETQYF
V: TRBV28; J: TRBJ1-4; size: .; D: .; DNA: TGTGCCAGCAGCGTCAGGGGAGCTAATGAAAAACTGTTTTTT; CDR3: CASSVRGANEKLFF
V: TRBV20-1; J: TRBJ2-7; size: .; D: .; DNA: TGCAGTGCTAGCGAGTCAACCTACGAGCAGTACTTC; CDR3: CSASESTYEQYF
V: TRBV7-6; J: TRBJ2-2; size: few; D: TRBD2; DNA: TGTGCCAGCAGCTTAGCGCCTAGCGGGAACACCGGGGAGCTGTTTTTT; CDR3: CASSLAPSGNTGELFF